The TCR beta chain under discussion was sequenced for a study of response to subunit inactivated influenza vaccine. Per the germline V gene, CDR1 is MNHEY and CDR2 is SVGAGI. The junction had 5 bases not matched to a gene; V was cut back by 4 bases and J by 2 bases. The CDR3 runs to 15 residues. Each CDR3 protein is one row after TCRdb ran MiXCR on the RT-PCR reads. The sample consists of roughly 540,000 distinct CDR3 sequences, under 30% of them appearing once. These data are also associated with another study on T cells expressing NK-cell markers. That source notes: 5'RACE template switching built TCR beta cDNA with unique molecular identifiers.

Sequencing was performed on CD4+ T cells sorted from PBMCs, taken roughly 12 days after vaccination. This sequence originates from a man between 50 and 59 years old who received an inactivated influenza vaccine. The chain uses TRBV6-5 and TRBJ1-2; TRBD1 matches 9 bases. The CDR3, as DNA: TGTGCCAGCAGTTTCTACGGACAGGGGAACTATGGCTACACCTTC. Translating it yields CASSFYGQGNYGYTF.